This entry features one T cell receptor (beta chain) sequence. This clonotype has only a few counts. What this receptor recognizes is not known. No qualities accompany the bases; no much larger clone lies one base away. This sample was taken from a study of CD8+CD57+ T cells in acquired aplastic anemia (dated by TCRdb to 2017 to 2018). Study-level background: DNA extracted from sorted CD4+ and CD8+ cells had a mean of around 3 ug, with a range of 0.2 to 27.4 ug. CD8+CD57+ expansion was defined as a frequency above the mean frequency observed in healthy subjects.

Flow cytometry had shown CD8+CD57+ cell expansion in the patients selected for sequencing. Severe acquired aplastic anemia was diagnosed in all patients according to International Study of Aplastic Anemia and Agranulocytosis and Camitta criteria. No patient had received any therapy when blood was sampled. In the study, sorted CD4+ and CD8+ blood T cells from patients with severe aplastic anemia and from healthy subjects underwent deep sequencing of TCR repertoires. In the USA, patient enrollment took place under clinicaltrials.gov protocols 00001620, 01623167, 00001397, 00071045, 00081523 and 00961064. Ficoll-Paque density gradient centrifugation was used to isolate peripheral blood mononuclear cells. CD4+ and CD8+ T cells were sorted by FACS or magnetic beads before DNA extraction. TCR beta VDJ combination and CDR3 sequence profiling used genomic DNA as the template. An Illumina HiSeq 2000 was the platform used for TCR repertoire sequencing. Regarding the original processing steps: Repertoire assessment relied on Simpson's diversity index, CDR3 size and DJ length profiles, and TRBV/TRBJ rearrangement plots. Whichever DNA sequence was most abundant in the deep sequencing data was defined as the immunodominant clone. CDR3 amino acid sequences were checked for sharing across subjects and were also compared against the VDJdb database and published repertoires. The public sequencing data were trimmed at Q25 with fastp and processed into clonotypes with MiXCR by TCRdb, which kept only in-frame beta chains. Merged by CDR3 protein, the rows form single entries marked with the most common genes and DNA. Clone size and V and J calls follow TCRdb, not the original study. Counted in this sample were some 92,000 distinct CDR3 sequences; about 63% of them appeared once. The ten largest clones capture more than 55% of the sample.

Study-wide findings and limitations: CD8+ Simpson's diversity did not differ significantly between patients and healthy controls (P=0.060). Roughly 31 CD8+ CDR3 sequences were shared between patients and controls but appeared highly expressed in patients and within their immunodominant clones.

For this chain, trimming is 6 bases at the V end and 7 bases at the J end, and the number of junction bases without a gene match is 14. Taken from the germline V gene, the CDR1 and CDR2 loops are MNHNS and SASEGT. From cysteine to phenylalanine, the CDR3 is 17 amino acids long. Only CDR3 DNA remains: 51 bases, in frame from the first base. The sequence was obtained from a human donor with aplastic anemia. Source material: sorted CD4+, CD8+, or CD8+CD57+ T cells (not recorded which) from PBMCs. The sequence links TRBV6-1 to TRBJ2-2; 10 nucleotides in the junction match TRBD2. The DNA is TGTGCCAGCAGAACCAGGAGCGGAGCGGGAGGGTTCGGGGAGCTGTTTTTT. Translated, this gives CASRTRSGAGGFGELFF.